This T cell receptor (beta chain) stems from a study of blood T cell repertoires in COVID-19. Profiling relied on immunoSEQ multiplex PCR, and the TCRdb table lists in-frame clones only, not all of them. This sample has just over 300,000 clones, with roughly 85% found just once. The CDR3 spans 15 residues. Germline lookup yields CDR1 SGHDN and CDR2 FVKESK. The junction had 11 bases not matched to a gene; V was cut back by 5 bases and J by 6 bases. Donors of Cohort 3 who recovered were those that had two negative PCRs, clearance, or symptom resolution. What was sequenced was PBMCs or T cells enriched from blood (not recorded which). The TCR originated in a man younger than 45 who had recovered from COVID-19. The chain carries TRBV14 and TRBJ2-7; 9 positions match TRBD1. This chain's CDR3 is CASSYRDRAPFEQYF. The CDR3 DNA reads as TGTGCCAGCAGCTACCGGGACAGGGCCCCATTCGAGCAGTACTTC.